Shown below are 20 T cell receptor beta chains from a single sample sequenced in a study of cytomegalovirus exposure and HLA in healthy donors. PCR was performed using 60 Vbeta and 13 Jbeta primers. Some clones are missing from TCRdb's copy, which holds only in-frame ones; the method was immunoSEQ multiplex PCR. The data show approximately 110,000 clones, just under 70% seen once. What was sequenced was PBMCs. The receptor set was obtained from a woman in her 70s in good health and CMV-seropositive.

This clone was seen a few times. The chain employs TRBV5-1 and TRBJ2-1, with 14 nucleotides matching TRBD2. Germline V CDR1 and CDR2: SGHRS, YFSETQ. The CDR3 consists of 17 residues. The V segment lost 0 bases and the J segment 12 bases; nucleotides outside the gene matches: 11. CDR3 in amino acids: CASSLEGLAGVRSGQFF. The CDR3 bases are TGCGCCAGCAGCTTGGAGGGACTAGCGGGGGTGCGAAGTGGGCAGTTCTTC.

This clone was counted a single time. This chain connects TRBV30 to TRBJ1-4; 7 positions agree with TRBD1. The CDR3 is 14 residues long. After removal of 4 bases from V and 11 bases from J, the junction contained 13 bases not matched to a gene. CDR1 GTSNPN and CDR2 SVGIG come from the germline V gene (reference sequence). The CDR3 is CAWIQGGGMRKLFF. Written as DNA, the CDR3 is TGTGCCTGGATCCAGGGGGGAGGAATGAGGAAACTGTTTTTT.

V usage is TRBV2 and J usage is TRBJ1-5, with 11 positions matching TRBD1. The junction had 9 bases not matched to a gene; V was cut back by 5 bases and J by 0 bases. This CDR3 has 18 amino acids. Germline V gene data show CDR1 as SNHLY and CDR2 as FYNNEI. For the CDR3, the DNA is TGTGCCAGCAGTAGATCGGACAGGGGGCTCCATAGCAATCAGCCCCAGCATTTT. Protein: CASSRSDRGLHSNQPQHF.

This clone was seen more than once but under ten times. The chain combines TRBV10-2 with TRBJ2-1, with 14 positions matching TRBD2. CDR1 and CDR2 from the germline V gene are WSHSY and SAAADI. The V and J ends lost 5 bases and 9 bases, in that order; junction bases with no gene match: 3. The CDR3 runs 14 residues. Here the CDR3 DNA reads TGCGCCAGCAGTCCCGGGACTAGCGGGGGTGAGCAGTTCTTC. This sequence encodes CASSPGTSGGEQFF.

This clone was detected only once. The chain is built from TRBV4-3 and TRBJ1-4, with D possibly matching TRBD1 (5 bases). The CDR3 consists of 13 residues. Germline CDR1 reads LGHNA; CDR2 reads YSLEER. Trimming cost V 5 bases and J 7 bases, with 11 bases left between them. The DNA for the CDR3 is TGCGCCAGCAGCAGTCAGGGCACTGAAAAACTGTTTTTT. Translated, it gives CASSSQGTEKLFF.

The J gene is TRBJ1-5, the V gene TRBV7-9; 7 nucleotides line up with TRBD1. Germline assignment: CDR1 SEHNR and CDR2 FQNEAQ (reference sequence). V lost 5 bases, J lost 2 bases, and 9 bases stayed unmatched. The CDR3 covers 16 residues. CDR3 sequence: CASSADRSSGNQPQHF. The DNA for the CDR3 is TGTGCCAGCAGCGCGGACAGGTCATCAGGCAATCAGCCCCAGCATTTT.

The chain uses TRBV10-3 and TRBJ2-2; D may be TRBD2 (6 bases). Per germline, CDR1 ENHRY and CDR2 SYGVKD. V shed 7 bases and J shed 4 bases, with 10 bases lying between them. This CDR3 is 13 amino acids long. The CDR3 reads CAINREFTGELFF. CDR3 sequence (DNA): TGTGCCATCAATCGGGAGTTCACCGGGGAGCTGTTTTTT.

This clone was found a few times. The J gene is TRBJ1-2, the V gene TRBV9, with 9 bases that match TRBD1. Germline-derived CDR1 and CDR2 are SGDLS and YYNGEE. The CDR3 loop spans 17 amino acids. The J segment lost 4 bases and the V segment lost 4 bases, leaving 14 bases of the junction unmatched. This CDR3 is CASSPSPEQGARYGYTF. The CDR3, as DNA: TGTGCCAGCAGCCCCTCCCCGGAACAGGGGGCACGCTATGGCTACACCTTC.

This chain links TRBV14 with TRBJ1-1, with TRBD1 as a possible D gene (5 bases). CDR3 length equals 13 residues. Germline V lookup: CDR1 SGHDN, CDR2 FVKESK. Between the trimmed V and J ends, which lost 4 bases and 4 bases, there was a span of 10 bases. The CDR3 DNA is TGTGCCAGCAGCCTGTGGCAGGGCACTGAAGCTTTCTTT. Residues: CASSLWQGTEAFF.

The chain joins TRBV27 to TRBJ2-7; 10 bases map to TRBD1. J lost 3 bases, V lost 8 bases, and 7 bases had no gene match. Looked up from germline, CDR1 is MNHEY and CDR2 is SMNVEV (reference sequence). The CDR3 has 14 residues. DNA for the CDR3: TGTGCCAGCGCCTCTTGGGACAGGGGCTACGAGCAGTACTTC. Protein sequence: CASASWDRGYEQYF.

The V call is TRBV25-1, the J call TRBJ2-7; 11 bases align to TRBD1. With V trimmed by 4 bases and J by 4 bases, 6 bases remained unmatched. Germline CDR1 MGHDK, CDR2 SYGVNS. The CDR3 runs to 15 residues. CDR3 sequence: CASSGGQGVGYEQYF. The CDR3 DNA follows: TGTGCCAGCAGTGGGGGACAGGGGGTTGGTTACGAGCAGTACTTC.

The chain recombines TRBV18 with TRBJ1-1, with 8 bases fitting TRBD1. Trimming took 5 bases from V and 4 from J; bases not matched to a gene: 3. This CDR3 is 13 amino acids long. Germline CDR1 is KGHSH and CDR2 is LQKENI. The CDR3 here is CASSRDRPTEAFF. The CDR3 DNA reads TGTGCCAGCTCAAGGGACAGGCCCACTGAAGCTTTCTTT.

The rearrangement joins TRBV19 to TRBJ1-5, with a tentative D call TRBD1 (5 bases). Trimming left V 3 bases short and J 3 bases short, with 12 bases between. Germline lookup yields CDR1 LNHDA and CDR2 SQIVND (reference sequence). The CDR3 sequence is 15 residues long. The CDR3 coding sequence is TGTGCCAGTAGTATTGATCGACAGATCAATCAGCCCCAGCATTTT. Its protein is CASSIDRQINQPQHF.

This clone was observed a handful of times. The chain carries TRBV7-9 and TRBJ1-1; TRBD1 matches 9 bases. The germline CDR1 and CDR2 sequences are SEHNR and FQNEAQ (reference sequence). This CDR3 comprises 15 residues. The ends lost 3 bases at V and 1 base at J; junction bases unmatched: 3. The CDR3, as DNA: TGTGCCAGCAGCTTCCAGACAGGGGGGAACACTGAAGCTTTCTTT. This sequence encodes CASSFQTGGNTEAFF.

This clone was observed a single time. V is TRBV29-1 and J is TRBJ1-1; D possibly corresponds to TRBD1 (6 bases). The V gene's germline CDR1 is SQVTM and CDR2 ANQGSEA. The CDR3 loop spans 12 amino acids. V was trimmed by 7 bases and J by 0 bases, leaving 9 bases between them. DNA for the CDR3: TGCAGCGCGGGGGGCTTGAACACTGAAGCTTTCTTT. It is translated as CSAGGLNTEAFF.

This chain connects TRBV2 to TRBJ2-1; 10 bases agree with TRBD2. The ends lost 9 bases at V and 9 bases at J; junction bases unmatched: 11. The CDR3 covers 14 residues. In germline, CDR1 is SNHLY, CDR2 FYNNEI. The CDR3 is CASLGSGGIGEQFF. The CDR3 nucleotides are TGTGCCAGTCTGGGTAGCGGGGGGATCGGTGAGCAGTTCTTC.

The chain uses TRBV2 and TRBJ1-2; weak D call: TRBD1 (6 bases). The CDR3 totals 14 residues. The V end was cut by 6 bases, the J end by 7 bases, with 18 bases between. From germline, CDR1 is SNHLY and CDR2 FYNNEI. In DNA form, the CDR3 reads TGTGCCAGCAGATTGGGGACAACCCTCGGTGGCTACACCTTC. Protein: CASRLGTTLGGYTF.

The V call is TRBV7-3, the J call TRBJ2-2; weak D call: TRBD2 (5 bases). The CDR3 runs to 13 residues. Germline V gene sequence: CDR1 SGHTA, CDR2 FQGTGA. The V and J ends lost 0 bases and 8 bases respectively, with 7 bases between them. The CDR3 reads CASSLTEAGELFF. In nucleotides, the CDR3 is TGTGCCAGCAGCTTAACGGAGGCAGGGGAGCTGTTTTTT.

The chain is built from TRBV7-8 and TRBJ2-7; maybe TRBD2 (5 bases). The CDR3 is made up of 15 amino acids. Trimming pared 7 bases from V and 8 bases from J, leaving 24 bases between. Germline V gene lookup returns CDR1 SGHVS and CDR2 FQNEAQ. This chain's CDR3 is CASTPSPGGREKQYF. CDR3 nucleotide sequence: TGTGCCAGCACCCCCTCCCCCGGAGGCCGAGAAAAGCAGTACTTC.

The CDR3 loop reads CASSRLWDSVENTIYF. Written as DNA, the CDR3 is TGTGCCAGCAGCCGGTTATGGGACAGTGTTGAAAACACCATATATTTT. The chain couples TRBV5-6 to TRBJ1-3; 7 nucleotides match TRBD1. V was clipped by 4 bases and J by 6 bases; unmatched bases: 13. CDR3 length: 16 amino acids. The V gene's germline CDR1 is SGHDT and CDR2 YYEEEE.